Sequencing of this T cell receptor beta chain was carried out in a study of T cell responses to AZD1222 COVID-19 vaccine. Sequencing was performed with immunoSEQ multiplex PCR; in TCRdb, only in-frame clones are kept and a portion is missing. The table records over 60,000 clones, around nine tenths of them present only once. CDR3 length equals 15 residues. Per germline, CDR1 SGHRS and CDR2 YFSETQ. Trimming took off 4 bases at V and 1 base at J, with 14 bases between the two ends. There are a few counts of this clone. Antigen specificity is unknown. Overall study findings and caveats: Spike as a whole was targeted by vaccine-associated CD4 TCRs, dominant at 160-218 and 743-854. Donors skewed white British and female; clonal diversity was possibly underestimated. The study found Spike-specific TCR breadth and depth rose after two AZD1222 doses. Among those given AZD1222, only six were seropositive at baseline.

The chain combines TRBV5-1 with TRBJ2-5; a possible D gene is TRBD1 (7 bases). The source is an adult in good health. Sample: peripheral blood, taken on day 0 of AZD1222 vaccination. CDR3 sequence reads: CASSTGDSPQETQYF. For the CDR3, the DNA is TGCGCCAGCAGCACGGGGGACAGCCCCCAAGAGACCCAGTACTTC.